The source of this T cell receptor (beta chain) is a study of cytomegalovirus exposure and HLA in healthy donors. Findings and limits, study-wide: Follow-up analysis later connected one missense variant in DCLRE1C with trimming of TCR beta V- and J-genes. Common viral pathogens (according to a later analysis) appeared linked to several of the most significant clusters.

V lost 5 bases and J 5 bases, leaving 12 bases between the germline ends. The V gene's germline CDR1 is MDHEN and CDR2 SYDVKM. The length of the CDR3 is 13 residues. On this clone itself: Antigen specificity is unknown.

PCR was performed using 60 Vbeta and 13 Jbeta primers. The repertoire was sequenced with immunoSEQ multiplex PCR; TCRdb's copy has only in-frame clones and lacks some. Of about 170,000 clones listed, 65% to 75% are singletons. V gene TRBV28 combines with J gene TRBJ1-1; D not certain. The receptor was derived from a girl aged 5 to 17 in good health and CMV-seronegative. The specimen was PBMCs. The CDR3 spells CASSPERVTEAFF. The DNA for the CDR3 is TGTGCCAGCAGTCCAGAGAGGGTGACTGAAGCTTTCTTT. Variable domain in full (rest from reference TRBV28 and TRBJ1-1): DVKVTQSSRYLVKRTGEKVFLECVQDMDHENMFWYRQDPGLGLRLIYFSYDVKMKEKGDIPEGYSVSREKKERFSLILESASTNQTSMYLCASSPERVTEAFFGQGTRLTVV.